This T cell receptor beta chain was sequenced during a study of shared clonotypes between healthy human individuals. General study findings and limits: Read depth was anticipated to influence clonotype sharing among donors.

About this clone itself: Its specificity is unknown.

Naive CD8 populations comprised CD45RO-negative cells positively selected for CCR7, excluding terminally differentiated effector memory CD45RA+ cells. All the donors were Caucasian adults who lived in Nashville, Tennessee. TCRdb's copy holds only in-frame clones and misses some; the assay was immunoSEQ multiplex PCR. This table has fewer than 850,000 clones, just over 95% appearing once. The sample comprised naive CD8+ T cells sorted from blood. The sequence derives from a man aged 25 to 40 in good health.

DNA of the CDR3: TGCGCCAGCAGCCACCGGACTGACACAGATACGCAGTATTTT. Translation gives CASSHRTDTDTQYF. The rearrangement uses TRBV4-1 and TRBJ2-3; TRBD2 is a possible D gene (5 bases). From germline, CDR1 is MGHRA and CDR2 YSYEKL. The CDR3 spans 14 residues. Trimming took 3 bases from V and 2 from J, leaving 9 bases between them.